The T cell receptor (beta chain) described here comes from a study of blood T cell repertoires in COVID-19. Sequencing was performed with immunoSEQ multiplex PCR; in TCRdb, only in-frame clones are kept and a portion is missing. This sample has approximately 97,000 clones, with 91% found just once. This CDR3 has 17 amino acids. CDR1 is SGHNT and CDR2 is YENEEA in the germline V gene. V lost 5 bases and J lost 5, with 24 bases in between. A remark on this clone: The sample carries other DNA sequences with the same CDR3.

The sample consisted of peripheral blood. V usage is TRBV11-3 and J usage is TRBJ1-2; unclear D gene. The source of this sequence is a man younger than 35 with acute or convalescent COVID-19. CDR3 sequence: CASSLSRGQRKHYGYTF. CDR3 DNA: TGTGCCAGCAGCCTCTCGAGAGGGCAGCGAAAACATTATGGCTACACCTTC.